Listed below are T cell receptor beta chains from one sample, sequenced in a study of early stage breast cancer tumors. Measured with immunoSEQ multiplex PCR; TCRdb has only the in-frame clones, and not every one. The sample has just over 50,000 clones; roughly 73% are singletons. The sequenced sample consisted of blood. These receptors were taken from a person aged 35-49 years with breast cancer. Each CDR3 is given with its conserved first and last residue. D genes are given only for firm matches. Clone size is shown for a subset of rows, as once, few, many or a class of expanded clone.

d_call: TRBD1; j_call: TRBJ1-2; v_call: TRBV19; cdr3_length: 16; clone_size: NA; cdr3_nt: TGTGCCAGTACCGCCCCCTGGACAGGGGGCTCAGGTGGCTACACCTTC; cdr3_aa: CASTAPWTGGSGGYTF
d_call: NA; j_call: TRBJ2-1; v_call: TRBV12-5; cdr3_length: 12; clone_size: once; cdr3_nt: TGTGCTAGTGGTTTGGGGGAATGGGAGCAGTTCTTC; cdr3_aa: CASGLGEWEQFF
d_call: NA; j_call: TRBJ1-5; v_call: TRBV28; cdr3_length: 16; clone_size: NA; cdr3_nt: TGTGCCAGCAGTTTCTGGACTGGGTTTCTCAATCAGCCCCAGCATTTT; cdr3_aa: CASSFWTGFLNQPQHF
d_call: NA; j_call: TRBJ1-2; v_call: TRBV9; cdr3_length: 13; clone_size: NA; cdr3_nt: TGTGCCAGCAGCGTAGGAGAATCCGGAGGTATAACCTTC; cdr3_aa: CASSVGESGGITF
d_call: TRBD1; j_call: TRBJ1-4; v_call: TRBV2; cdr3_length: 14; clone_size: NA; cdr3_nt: TGTGCCAGCAGGAGGGGGCTCACTAATGAAAAACTGTTTTTT; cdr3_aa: CASRRGLTNEKLFF
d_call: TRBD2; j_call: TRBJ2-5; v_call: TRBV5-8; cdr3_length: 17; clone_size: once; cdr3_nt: TGTGCCAGCAGCCCCCTCCCTGCCCAGCGGGAGCGAGAGACCCAGTACTTC; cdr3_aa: CASSPLPAQRERETQYF
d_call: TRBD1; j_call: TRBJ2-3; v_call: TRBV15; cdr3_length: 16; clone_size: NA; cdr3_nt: TGTGCCACCAGCAGAGATGTCGACAGGGTGACAGATACGCAGTATTTT; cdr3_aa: CATSRDVDRVTDTQYF
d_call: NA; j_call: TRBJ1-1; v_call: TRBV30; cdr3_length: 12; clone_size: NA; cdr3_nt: TGTGCCTGGAGTCGGAGTAACACTGAAGCTTTCTTT; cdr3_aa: CAWSRSNTEAFF
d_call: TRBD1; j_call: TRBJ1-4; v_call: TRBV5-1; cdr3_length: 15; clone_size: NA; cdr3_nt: TGCGCCAGCAGCTCTTTGACAGGGACTAATGAAAAACTGTTTTTT; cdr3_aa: CASSSLTGTNEKLFF
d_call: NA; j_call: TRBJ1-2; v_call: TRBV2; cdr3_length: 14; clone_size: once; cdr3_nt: TGTGCCAGCATCCCGCGGGGGGGGAACTATGGCTACACCTTC; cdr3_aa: CASIPRGGNYGYTF
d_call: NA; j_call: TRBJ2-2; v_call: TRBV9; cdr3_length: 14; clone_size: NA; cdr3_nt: TGTGCCAGCAGCGCCCTATCAGGGGTGGGGGAGCTGTTTTTT; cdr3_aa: CASSALSGVGELFF
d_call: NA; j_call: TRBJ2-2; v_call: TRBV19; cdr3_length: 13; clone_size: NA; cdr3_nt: TGTGCCAGTACCCCCACAGGGACCGGGGAGCTGTTTTTT; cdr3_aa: CASTPTGTGELFF
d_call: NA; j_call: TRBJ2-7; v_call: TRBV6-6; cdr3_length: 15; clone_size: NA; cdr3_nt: TGTGCCAGCAGTTACGGAGGGGGTGACCTGGGGGAGCAGTACTTC; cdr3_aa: CASSYGGGDLGEQYF
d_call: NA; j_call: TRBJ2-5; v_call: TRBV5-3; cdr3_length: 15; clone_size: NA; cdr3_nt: TGTGCCACCCCTCAGGGATCAATAATTCGGGAGACCCAGTACTTC; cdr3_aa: CATPQGSIIRETQYF
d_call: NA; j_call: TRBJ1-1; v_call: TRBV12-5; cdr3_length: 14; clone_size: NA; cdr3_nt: TGTGCTAGTGGTTTGGGGGAATCGAACACTGAAGCTTTCTTT; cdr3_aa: CASGLGESNTEAFF
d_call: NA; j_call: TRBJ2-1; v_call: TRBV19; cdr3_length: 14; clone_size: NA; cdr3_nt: TGTGCCAGTATCGTGCAGGGGAGGTGGAATGAGCAGTTCTTC; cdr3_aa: CASIVQGRWNEQFF
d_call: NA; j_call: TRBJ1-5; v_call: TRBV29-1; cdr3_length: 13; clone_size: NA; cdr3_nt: TGCAGCGTTGGGACAGCCCCGAATCAGCCCCAGCATTTT; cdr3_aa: CSVGTAPNQPQHF
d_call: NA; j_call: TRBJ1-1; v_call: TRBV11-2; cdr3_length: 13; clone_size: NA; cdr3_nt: TGTGCCAGCAGCTTCGAAATGAACACTGAAGCTTTCTTT; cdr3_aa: CASSFEMNTEAFF
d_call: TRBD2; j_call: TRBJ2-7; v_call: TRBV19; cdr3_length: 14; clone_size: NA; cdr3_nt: TGTGCCAGTAGTAGCCCTTCTAGCGGCTACGAGCAGTACTTC; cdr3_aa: CASSSPSSGYEQYF
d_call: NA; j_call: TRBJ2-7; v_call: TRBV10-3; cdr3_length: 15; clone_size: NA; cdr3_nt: TGTGCCATCAGTGAGTCAAGCACTAGCAACCACGAGCAGTACTTC; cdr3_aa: CAISESSTSNHEQYF
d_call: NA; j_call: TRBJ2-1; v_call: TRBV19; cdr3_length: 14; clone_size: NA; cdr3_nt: TGTGCCAGTAGTAGGACGGATTCCAGAGATGAGCAGTTCTTC; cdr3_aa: CASSRTDSRDEQFF
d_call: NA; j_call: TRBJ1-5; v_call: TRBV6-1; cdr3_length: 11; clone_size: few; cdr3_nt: TGTGCCAGCAACGCGAATCAGCCCCAGCATTTT; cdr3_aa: CASNANQPQHF
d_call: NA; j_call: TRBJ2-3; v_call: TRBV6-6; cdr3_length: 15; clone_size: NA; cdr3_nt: TGTGCCAGCACCTCGCGGAGGGAGGGCACAGATACGCAGTATTTT; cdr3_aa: CASTSRREGTDTQYF
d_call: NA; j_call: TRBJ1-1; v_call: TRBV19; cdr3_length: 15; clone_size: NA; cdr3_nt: TGTGCCAGTAGTATTCCAGGGGTTTCGAACACTGAAGCTTTCTTT; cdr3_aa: CASSIPGVSNTEAFF
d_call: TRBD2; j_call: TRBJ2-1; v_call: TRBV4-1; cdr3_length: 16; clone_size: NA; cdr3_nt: TGCGCCAGCAGTGGAGGCGGTAGCGGGGGGTACCATGAGCAGTTCTTC; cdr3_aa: CASSGGGSGGYHEQFF
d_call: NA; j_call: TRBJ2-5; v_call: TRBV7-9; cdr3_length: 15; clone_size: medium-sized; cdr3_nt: TGTGCCAGCAGCTTAGCGGGGACGACCCAAGAGACCCAGTACTTC; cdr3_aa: CASSLAGTTQETQYF
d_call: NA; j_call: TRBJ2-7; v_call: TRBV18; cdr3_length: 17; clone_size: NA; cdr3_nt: TGTGCCAGCTCACCCCGGGGACAGAAGTGGGGGGACTACGAGCAGTACTTC; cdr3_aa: CASSPRGQKWGDYEQYF
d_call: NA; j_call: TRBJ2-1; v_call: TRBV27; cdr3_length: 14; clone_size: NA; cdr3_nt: TGTGCCAGCAGCACCCTGCATGGTTACAATGAGCAGTTCTTC; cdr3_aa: CASSTLHGYNEQFF
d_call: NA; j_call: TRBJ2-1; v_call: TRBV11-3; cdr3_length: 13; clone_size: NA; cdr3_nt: TGTGCCAGCAGCTTCGCAGGCCAAGGGGAGCAGTTCTTC; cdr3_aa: CASSFAGQGEQFF
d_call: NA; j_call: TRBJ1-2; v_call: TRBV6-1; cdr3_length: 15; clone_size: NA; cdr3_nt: TGTGCCAGCAGTGAAGCGGGGGGAGTGGCCTATGGCTACACCTTC; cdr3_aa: CASSEAGGVAYGYTF
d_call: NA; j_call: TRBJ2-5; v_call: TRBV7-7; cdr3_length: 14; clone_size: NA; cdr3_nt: TGTGCTAGCACCCCTGGTGGGGCGGGGGAGACCCAGTACTTC; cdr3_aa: CASTPGGAGETQYF
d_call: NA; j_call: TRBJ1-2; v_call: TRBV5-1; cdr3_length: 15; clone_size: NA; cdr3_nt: TGCGCCAGCAGCTTGAGGGGCGGAGGGATGGATGGCTACACCTTC; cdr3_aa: CASSLRGGGMDGYTF
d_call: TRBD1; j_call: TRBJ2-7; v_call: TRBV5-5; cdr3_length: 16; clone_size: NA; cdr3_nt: TGTGCCAGCAGCTTGGCCGGGACAGGGGGCGTCTACGAGCAGTACTTC; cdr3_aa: CASSLAGTGGVYEQYF
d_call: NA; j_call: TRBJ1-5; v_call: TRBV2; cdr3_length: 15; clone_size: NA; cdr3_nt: TGTGCCAGCAGTGAGAACCTGGGTCGCAATCAGCCCCAGCATTTT; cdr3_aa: CASSENLGRNQPQHF
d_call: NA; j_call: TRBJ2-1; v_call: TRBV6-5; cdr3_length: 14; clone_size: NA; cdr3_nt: TGTGCCAGCAGTTACTCGATGAGGCGCGATGAGCAGTTCTTC; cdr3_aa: CASSYSMRRDEQFF
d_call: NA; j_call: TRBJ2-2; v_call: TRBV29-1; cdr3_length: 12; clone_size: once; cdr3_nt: TGCAGCGTTACAGCGAACACCGGGGAGCTGTTTTTT; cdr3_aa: CSVTANTGELFF
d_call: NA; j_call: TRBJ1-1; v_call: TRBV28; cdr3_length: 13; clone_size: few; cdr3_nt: TGTGCCACCCTCCTGAGGGAGAACACTGAAGCTTTCTTT; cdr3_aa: CATLLRENTEAFF
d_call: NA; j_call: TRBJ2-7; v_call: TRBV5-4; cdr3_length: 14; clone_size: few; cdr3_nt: TGTGCCAGCAGCTTAGAAAGGGTACCCTACGAGCAGTACTTC; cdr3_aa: CASSLERVPYEQYF
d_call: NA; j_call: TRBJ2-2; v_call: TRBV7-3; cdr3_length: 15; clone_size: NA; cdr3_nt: TGTGCCAGCAGTTTTACCGGGACCTCGACCGGGGAGCTGTTTTTT; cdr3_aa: CASSFTGTSTGELFF
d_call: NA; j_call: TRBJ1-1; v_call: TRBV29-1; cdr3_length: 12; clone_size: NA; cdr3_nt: TGCAGCGTAAAACCGGACAGCGCGGTGGCTTTCTTT; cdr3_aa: CSVKPDSAVAFF
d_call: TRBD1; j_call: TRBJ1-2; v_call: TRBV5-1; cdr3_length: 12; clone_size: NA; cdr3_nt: TGCGCCAGCAGCTACGGACAGGGGGCGAAGACCTTC; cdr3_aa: CASSYGQGAKTF
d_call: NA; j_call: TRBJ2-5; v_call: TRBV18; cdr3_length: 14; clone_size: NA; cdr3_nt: TGTGCCAGCTCACCACCCACCTCTCGGGAGACCCAGTACTTC; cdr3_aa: CASSPPTSRETQYF
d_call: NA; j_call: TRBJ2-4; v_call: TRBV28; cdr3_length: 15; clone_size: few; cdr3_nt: TGTGCCAGCAGTTTTACGGCGTTAGCCAAAAACATTCAGTACTTC; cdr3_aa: CASSFTALAKNIQYF
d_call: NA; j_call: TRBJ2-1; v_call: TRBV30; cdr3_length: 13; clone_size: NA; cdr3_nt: TGTGCCTGGAGTGGCACAGCCGTCAATGAGCAGTTCTTC; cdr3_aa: CAWSGTAVNEQFF
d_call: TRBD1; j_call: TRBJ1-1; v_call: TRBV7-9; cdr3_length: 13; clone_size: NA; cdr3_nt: TGTGCCATCGCGAGCGGGACAGGGACTGAAGCTTTCTTT; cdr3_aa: CAIASGTGTEAFF